This TCR beta chain was profiled in a study of blood T cell repertoires in COVID-19. Study-level information: From the United States, Italy and Spain came samples of acute and convalescent COVID-19. Nucleic acid was either cDNA or gDNA, and it came from T cells, B-cell-depleted T cells, or PBMCs.

V lost 5 bases and J lost 7; bases outside the gene matches: 13. Germline V gene lookup returns CDR1 KGHSH and CDR2 LQKENI. The CDR3 spans 16 residues. Data came from immunoSEQ multiplex PCR; TCRdb stores just in-frame clones and leaves some out. Of tens of thousands of clones in the sample, about 87% are singletons; the top ten hold 2% to 2.5%. The TCR was taken from an elderly woman with COVID-19, enrolled during active disease. This chain joins TRBV18 and TRBJ1-3; 8 bases fit TRBD1. The sample taken for sequencing was peripheral blood. The CDR3 coding sequence is TGTGCCAGCTCATACGGACAGGGCCCCGGAGGGAACACCATATATTTT. It yields the protein CASSYGQGPGGNTIYF. The entire variable domain, with the rest obtained from reference TRBV18 and TRBJ1-3, is as follows: NAGVMQNPRHLVRRRGQEARLRCSPMKGHSHVYWYRQLPEEGLKFMVYLQKENIIDESGMPKERFSAEFPKEGPSILRIQQVVRGDSAAYFCASSYGQGPGGNTIYFGEGSWLTVV.